The rows below give T cell receptor beta chains drawn from one sample of a study of TIL therapy for anti-PD-1-resistant metastatic lung cancer. Only in-frame clones appear in the TCRdb table, and some are missing; sequencing was by immunoSEQ multiplex PCR. Among under 6,500 clones listed, about 66% were seen once. This specimen was tumor tissue, taken at baseline. The receptors were gathered from a person aged 30 to 80 with non-small cell lung cancer. Each CDR3 is given with its conserved first and last residue. D genes are given only for firm matches. Some rows mark clone size as missing; the rest say once, few, many or name a class of expanded clone.

DNA	CDR3	size	D	V	J	length
TGCGCCATCAAGGGGGGCGGACTAGGACCCTACAATGAGCAGTTCTTC	CAIKGGGLGPYNEQFF	few	NA	TRBV10-2	TRBJ2-1	16
TGTGCCAGCAGAAAACGAGCCAGGGCCAAAGAGACCCAGTACTTC	CASRKRARAKETQYF	few	NA	TRBV21-1	TRBJ2-5	15
TGTGCCAGCAGCGCCGGACACGCAGATACGCAGTATTTT	CASSAGHADTQYF	once	NA	TRBV9	TRBJ2-3	13
TGTGCCATCAGTGACGCTCAGGGGGCAGGCACTGAAGCTTTCTTT	CAISDAQGAGTEAFF	NA	TRBD1	TRBV10-3	TRBJ1-1	15
TGTGCCAGCAGCTTAGAAGATACGCAGTATTTT	CASSLEDTQYF	NA	NA	TRBV7-9	TRBJ2-3	11
TGTGCCAGCAGTGCCGATACAAACTTTAACACTGAAGCTTTCTTT	CASSADTNFNTEAFF	NA	NA	TRBV27	TRBJ1-1	15
TGTGCCAGCAGCCAAGGCGGATTTTTGGGCTACACCTTC	CASSQGGFLGYTF	NA	NA	TRBV3-1/TRBV3-2	TRBJ1-2	13
TGTGCCAGCAGCGTAGTCAGGGGGCCGAACACCGGGGAGCTGTTTTTT	CASSVVRGPNTGELFF	NA	TRBD1	TRBV9	TRBJ2-2	16
TGTGCCAGCAGAAGACAGGGGGCAGATTATCAGGAAAAACTGTTTTTT	CASRRQGADYQEKLFF	large	TRBD1	TRBV5-6	TRBJ1-4	16
TGCGCCAGCAGCCTGCAGGGGGCAGAAGCAGATACGCAGTATTTT	CASSLQGAEADTQYF	NA	TRBD1	TRBV5-1	TRBJ2-3	15
TGTGCCAGCAGTAGAAACGCGGGGGTCGGTAACTATGGCTACACCTTC	CASSRNAGVGNYGYTF	NA	NA	TRBV6-2/TRBV6-3	TRBJ1-2	16
TGTGCCAGCAGTTACCGTCAGGGGAGGGGTAATGAGCAGTTCTTC	CASSYRQGRGNEQFF	NA	NA	TRBV6-2/TRBV6-3	TRBJ2-1	15
TGTGCCAGCAGCTTCTTCTACCTCTGGGGCTACACCTTC	CASSFFYLWGYTF	NA	NA	TRBV5-6	TRBJ1-2	13
TGCAGTGCTAGTGCACCGGGACCATCCGGAGATACGCAGTATTTT	CSASAPGPSGDTQYF	NA	NA	TRBV20-1	TRBJ2-3	15
TGTGCCTGGCGATCAGGGGGGGACACTGAAGCTTTCTTT	CAWRSGGDTEAFF	NA	TRBD1	TRBV30	TRBJ1-1	13
TGTGCCAGCTCAGGTCTTCAGGGAGTTAATCAGCCCCAGCATTTT	CASSGLQGVNQPQHF	once	NA	TRBV18	TRBJ1-5	15
TGTGCTAGTGGTTTGGTACTATGGGTAGCTCCGATGAACACTGAAGCTTTCTTT	CASGLVLWVAPMNTEAFF	NA	NA	TRBV12-5	TRBJ1-1	18
TGTGCCAGTAGTGTCAACAGGGAACCAGGAAACACCATATATTTT	CASSVNREPGNTIYF	NA	NA	TRBV19	TRBJ1-3	15
TGTGCCAGCAACCCGGACAGGGCGAACACCGGGGAGCTGTTTTTT	CASNPDRANTGELFF	NA	TRBD1	TRBV5-6	TRBJ2-2	15
TGCGCCAGCAGCCAAGGACCGGGACAGGGGTACACAGATACGCAGTATTTT	CASSQGPGQGYTDTQYF	NA	TRBD1	TRBV4-1	TRBJ2-3	17
TGTGCCAGCAGCGTAGGCAGTTCTACCTTC	CASSVGSSTF	NA	NA	TRBV9	TRBJ1-2	10
TGTGCCAGCAGCGTCGCGAGGCTAAATGAAAAACTGTTTTTT	CASSVARLNEKLFF	few	NA	TRBV7-2	TRBJ1-4	14